This entry is about one T cell receptor (beta chain). Its specificity is not known. Two-round multiplex PCR, the amplification method, yielded TCR beta CDR3 from genomic DNA. Used in first-round PCR were primers specific to each TRBV and TRBJ gene. TCRdb recomputed calls from the multiplex PCR reads with MiXCR, one row per CDR3 protein. In the table there are roughly 12,000 distinct CDR3 sequences, roughly 32% of which are singletons. This record belongs to a study of prognosis after radiotherapy for stage I lung cancer. For the study at large: Median age was approximately 79 years (roughly 50 to 84) among roughly 13 men and roughly 6 women. After radiotherapy, distant metastases appeared in a handful of patients at a median of about 7 months, and roughly 16 patients showed no significant progression. Regarding the study as a whole: Whether the expanded TCR clones were tumor-specific was not determined.

Trimming took 4 bases from V and 0 from J; bases not matched to a gene: 8. The CDR3 sequence is 17 residues long. Germline CDR1 is KGHDR and CDR2 is SFDVKD. The sample consisted of PBMCs, taken before or after stereotactic body radiation therapy (not recorded which). The clonotype comes from a donor over 45 with non-small cell lung cancer. The chain recombines TRBV24-1 with TRBJ2-1; 7 bases agree with TRBD2. The CDR3 sequence is CATSDTSSGNSYNEQFF. The CDR3 bases are TGTGCCACCAGTGACACATCTAGCGGAAACTCCTACAATGAGCAGTTCTTC.